A single sample is the source of the 10 T cell receptor beta chains below, sequenced in a study of Ad26.COV2.S vaccination and SARS-CoV-2 variants. Sequencing was performed with immunoSEQ multiplex PCR; in TCRdb, only in-frame clones are kept and a portion is missing. The sample lists approximately 480,000 clones, 87% occurring once. Sample treatment: some 20 received Ad26.COV2.S at low or high dose, single or two shots; about five received placebo; per-sample allocation not given. All samples were drawn on day 63, counting from the first vaccine or placebo injection. Material: peripheral blood, obtained in a trial of Ad26.COV2.S vaccine versus placebo. The source of these receptors is a person aged 18-65 years who received the Ad26.COV2.S COVID-19 vaccine or a placebo.

This chain uses TRBV29-1 with TRBJ1-4; D is perhaps TRBD1 (5 bases). The germline V and J ends were trimmed by 6 bases and 7 bases, with 18 bases remaining between them. Germline V gene data show CDR1 as SQVTM and CDR2 as ANQGSEA. The CDR3 contains 14 residues. Here the CDR3 reads CSVRARGIGEKLFF. CDR3 bases: TGCAGCGTGAGGGCCCGGGGGATCGGTGAAAAACTGTTTTTT.

This clone was found once. The rearrangement joins TRBV5-1 to TRBJ1-2, with D uncertain. Trimming removed 0 bases from V and 8 bases from J, with 20 bases in between. CDR3 length: 16 amino acids. Germline CDR1 is SGHRS and CDR2 is YFSETQ. CDR3 loop: CASSLGFAGPLEGYTF. CDR3 DNA sequence: TGCGCCAGCAGCTTGGGGTTCGCGGGCCCCCTGGAAGGCTACACCTTC. The entire variable domain, with the rest obtained from reference TRBV5-1 and TRBJ1-2, is as follows: KAGVTQTPRYLIKTRGQQVTLSCSPISGHRSVSWYQQTPGQGLQFLFEYFSETQRNKGNFPGRFSGRQFSNSRSEMNVSTLELGDSALYLCASSLGFAGPLEGYTFGSGTRLTVV.

This clone was seen once. The CDR3 DNA is TGTGCCAGCAGGGACAGGGGGAACACTGAAGCTTTCTTT. Protein product: CASRDRGNTEAFF. This chain joins TRBV6-5 and TRBJ1-1; the match to TRBD1 covers 9 bases. The V segment lost 6 bases and the J segment 1 base; nucleotides outside the gene matches: 0. The CDR3 loop spans 13 amino acids. Germline V lookup: CDR1 MNHEY, CDR2 SVGAGI.

V gene TRBV9 combines with J gene TRBJ2-1; 10 bases are shared with TRBD2. The CDR3 length is 15 residues. V trimming: 6 bases; J trimming: 6 bases; junction bases outside the gene matches: 9. The germline CDR1 and CDR2 sequences are SGDLS and YYNGEE. CDR3 DNA: TGTGCCAGCAAACCAGCGGGAGGGCCCAGCAATGAGCAGTTCTTC. Residues: CASKPAGGPSNEQFF.

This clone occurred once. The chain uses TRBV9 and TRBJ1-3; no clear D gene. Trimming cost V 0 bases and J 4 bases, with 8 bases left between them. The germline V gene encodes CDR1 SGDLS and CDR2 YYNGEE. The CDR3 has 14 residues. Here the CDR3 reads CASSVEPSGNTIYF. In DNA form, the CDR3 reads TGTGCCAGCAGCGTAGAGCCCTCGGGAAACACCATATATTTT.

The rearrangement joins TRBV4-1 to TRBJ2-1; 7 positions agree with TRBD2. The CDR3 is 17 residues long. Germline V gene lookup returns CDR1 MGHRA and CDR2 YSYEKL. Trimming cost V 1 base and J 5 bases; bases outside gene matches: 11. CDR3 coding DNA: TGCGCCAGCAGCCAAGTCTGGGAGGGGACCATAAACAATGAGCAGTTCTTC. This gives the protein CASSQVWEGTINNEQFF.

This clone was observed a few times. V and J are TRBV7-2 and TRBJ2-2; D possibly corresponds to TRBD2 (5 bases). Germline loops: CDR1 SGHTA, CDR2 FQGNSA. V gave up 4 bases and J gave up 5 bases, with 11 bases separating them. The CDR3 has 14 residues. CDR3 protein: CASSSTDWTGELFF. Written as DNA, the CDR3 is TGTGCCAGCAGCTCGACGGACTGGACCGGGGAGCTGTTTTTT.

This chain connects TRBV19 to TRBJ1-5, with no clear D. Trimming removed 5 bases from V and 9 bases from J, with 17 bases in between. The germline V gene has CDR1 LNHDA and CDR2 SQIVND (reference sequence). There are 14 residues in the CDR3. The CDR3 DNA reads as TGTGCCAGTAGTTTGGACGGACCGGCAGGGCCCCAGCATTTT. Protein product: CASSLDGPAGPQHF.

V and J are TRBV12-2 and TRBJ2-7; TRBD2 reflects the table's D call only, with no check against the DNA. TRBV12-2 is noted as a pseudogene. There are 19 residues in the CDR3. The CDR3 here is CASRLAQTITSGSSYEQYF. For the CDR3, the DNA is TGTGCAAGTCGCTTAGCTCAAACTATTACTAGCGGGAGCTCCTACGAGCAGTACTTC.

The genes are TRBV24-1 and TRBJ2-1; TRBD2 matches at 7 bases. The germline V gene has CDR1 KGHDR and CDR2 SFDVKD. The CDR3 runs to 13 residues. The V and J ends lost 8 bases and 4 bases, in that order; junction bases with no gene match: 4. The CDR3 sequence is CATTSGIYNEQFF. The CDR3 coding sequence is TGTGCCACCACCAGCGGGATTTACAATGAGCAGTTCTTC.